The 9 T cell receptor beta chains presented below share a single source sample, sequenced in a study of T cells in women clearing cervical HPV infection. TCRdb's table, derived via immunoSEQ multiplex PCR, lists solely in-frame clones and lacks some. The record lists about 41,000 clones, of which the ten most abundant hold less than 8.5%. Sequencing input: blood buffy coat. Receptors were obtained from a woman aged 18 to 75 with a cervical HPV16 infection that either progressed to CIN3+ or cleared (not recorded which).

A note on this clone: The read falls 3 residues short of the CDR3 end, and the missing part is taken from the germline J gene. The chain uses TRBV12-3 or TRBV12-4 and TRBJ2-5; no firm D call. The CDR3 is made up of 13 amino acids. V was shortened by 5 bases and J by 4 bases, with 11 bases between the two germline ends. Here the CDR3 reads CASSREGGETQYF. The part of the CDR3 DNA that was read is TGTGCCAGCAGTCGCGAAGGCGGAGAGACC.

Of note for this clone: Read coverage stops 3 residues before the CDR3 terminus; the germline J gene supplies the remainder. The rearrangement uses TRBV5-1 and TRBJ1-1, with 7 bases that match TRBD1. CDR1 and CDR2 (germline): SGHRS, YFSETQ. V lost 4 bases, J lost 1 base, and 4 bases stayed unmatched. The CDR3 totals 14 residues. CDR3 region: CASSPGQTNTEAFF. The sequenced CDR3 bases are TGCGCCAGCAGCCCGGGACAGACGAACACTGAA.

A remark on this clone: The read ends 3 residues shy of where the CDR3 ends; the end is completed using the germline J gene. V and J are TRBV29-1 and TRBJ2-2; no clear D. The CDR3 consists of 13 residues. Trimming removed 0 bases at V and 5 bases at J, with 7 bases between. Germline lookup yields CDR1 SQVTM and CDR2 ANQGSEA. The CDR3 here is CSVEDYGTGELFF. The CDR3 DNA, read in part, is TGCAGCGTTGAAGATTACGGGACCGGGGAG.

For this clone: The read falls 3 residues short of the CDR3 end, and the missing part is taken from the germline J gene. V and J are TRBV4-2 and TRBJ2-2, with D possibly matching TRBD1 (7 bases). V was trimmed by 0 bases and J by 5 bases, leaving 16 bases between them. The CDR3 runs to 17 residues. From germline, CDR1 is LGHNA and CDR2 YNFKEQ. The CDR3 sequence: CASSQDMGQGGTGELFF. Partial CDR3 DNA: TGTGCCAGCAGCCAAGATATGGGCCAGGGGGGTACCGGGGAG.

As to this clone: The CDR3 extends 3 residues past the end of the read, so its final part is completed from the germline J gene. This chain joins TRBV20-1 and TRBJ1-1, with D perhaps matching TRBD1 (5 bases). The CDR3 is 13 amino acids. With 4 bases removed from V and 0 bases from J, the gap between germline ends came to 9 bases. CDR1 is DFQATT and CDR2 is SNEGSKA in the germline V gene (reference sequence). The sequenced CDR3 bases are TGCAGTGCTATCAGGGAAATGAACACTGAA. Translated, it gives CSAIREMNTE. The whole CDR3 reads CSAIREMNTEAFF.

A note on this clone: The read finishes 3 residues shy of the CDR3 end, and the germline J gene is used to complete it. The chain couples TRBV2 to TRBJ2-7, with 12 bases identical to TRBD2. J was trimmed by 2 bases and V by 5 bases; bases with no gene match: 4. Germline values: CDR1 SNHLY, CDR2 FYNNEI. CDR3 length: 15 amino acids. The sequenced CDR3 bases are TGTGCCAGCAGTTCCGGACTAGCGGGACCCTACGAG. Residues: CASSSGLAGPYE. The CDR3 as a whole reads CASSSGLAGPYEQYF.

For this clone: The read ends 3 residues shy of where the CDR3 ends; the end is completed using the germline J gene. The chain is built from TRBV2 and TRBJ2-3; 7 bases line up with TRBD2. The V segment lost 2 bases and the J segment 0 bases; nucleotides outside the gene matches: 5. The CDR3 spans 16 residues. Germline-derived CDR1 and CDR2 are SNHLY and FYNNEI. The chain's CDR3 is CASSERSGASTDTQYF. Incomplete CDR3 DNA: TGTGCCAGCAGTGAAAGGAGCGGGGCTAGCACAGATACG.

As concerns this clone: The observed sequence ends 3 residues before the CDR3 terminus, with the missing tail filled in from the germline J gene. The rearrangement links TRBV19 to TRBJ1-4; 7 bases fit TRBD1. The germline CDR1 and CDR2 sequences are LNHDA and SQIVND (reference sequence). Trimming took 7 bases from V and 8 from J; bases not matched to a gene: 13. The CDR3 has 15 residues. The part of the CDR3 DNA that was read is TGTGCCAGTAAGGAGATCGAGACAGGGATAGAAAAA. It specifies CASKEIETGIEK. The whole CDR3 is CASKEIETGIEKLFF.

Comment on this clone: The read ends 3 residues shy of where the CDR3 ends; the end is completed using the germline J gene. The rearrangement uses TRBV18 and TRBJ2-3; 13 bases agree with TRBD2. In germline, CDR1 is KGHSH, CDR2 LQKENI. This CDR3 is 17 amino acids long. J was trimmed by 6 bases and V by 3 bases; bases with no gene match: 9. CDR3 DNA, as far as it was read: TGTGCCAGCTCACCCGGACTAGCGGGGGCCGGGTTGGATACG. Translating it yields CASSPGLAGAGLDT. The CDR3 in full is CASSPGLAGAGLDTQYF.